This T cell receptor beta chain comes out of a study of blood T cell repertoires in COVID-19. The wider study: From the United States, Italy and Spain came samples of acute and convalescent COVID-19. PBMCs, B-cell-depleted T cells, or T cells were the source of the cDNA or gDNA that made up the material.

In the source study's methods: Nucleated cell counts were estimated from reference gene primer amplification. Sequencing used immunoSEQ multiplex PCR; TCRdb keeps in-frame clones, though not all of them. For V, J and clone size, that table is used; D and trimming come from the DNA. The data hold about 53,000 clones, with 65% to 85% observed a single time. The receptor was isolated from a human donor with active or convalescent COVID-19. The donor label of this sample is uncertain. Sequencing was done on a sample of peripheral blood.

The CDR3 protein is CASSLSLGRTYEQYF. The CDR3 bases are TGTGCCAGCAGTTTAAGTTTGGGCAGGACCTACGAGCAGTACTTC. The chain joins TRBV27 to TRBJ2-7; D unclear. This CDR3 has 15 amino acids. Germline values: CDR1 MNHEY, CDR2 SMNVEV (reference sequence). V was trimmed by 2 bases and J by 2 bases, leaving 13 bases between them.